This T cell receptor beta chain was recovered during a study of tumor-infiltrating lymphocytes in primary liver carcinoma. Study at large: The study enrolled male and female patients aged 30 to 69 years.

TCR beta cDNA was reverse-transcribed from around 0.55 ug of total RNA. The reaction used a constant-region primer and ProtoScript II reverse transcriptase. Libraries covering TCR beta were generated through three nested multiplex PCR rounds (using a slightly modified ARM-PCR). TCRdb reprocessed the multiplex PCR reads with MiXCR, giving one entry per CDR3 protein. The sample records some 130,000 distinct CDR3 sequences, about two thirds being singletons. Joint extraction of RNA and DNA used roughly 20-32 mg of bulk tissue that was unsorted. The TCR sequence derives from a woman in her fifties or sixties with primary liver carcinoma and hepatitis B virus infection. Material: tumor-adjacent normal liver tissue.

Here the CDR3 reads CTNSFKNEQYF. CDR3 bases: TGTACCAACAGTTTCAAAAACGAGCAGTACTTC. This chain links TRBV12-3 or TRBV12-4 with TRBJ2-7; the D is unclear. This CDR3 spans 11 amino acids.